The clone carrying this T cell receptor (beta chain) turned up a few times. These data originate in a study of identical twins. Each CDR3 protein is one row after TCRdb ran MiXCR on the 5' RACE reads. The sample shows roughly 470,000 distinct CDR3 sequences, around 15% of them seen only once. V trimming: 7 bases; J trimming: 5 bases; junction bases outside the gene matches: 9. CDR3 size: 13 residues. Germline lookup yields CDR1 SQVTM and CDR2 ANQGSEA. These data are also associated with another study on yellow fever vaccine responses in identical twins.

This TCR was recovered from a woman in her late teens or twenties in good health. The rearrangement uses TRBV29-1 and TRBJ2-5; 8 bases fit TRBD2. The sample comprised CD4+ T cells sorted from blood. The CDR3 DNA sequence: TGCAGCGCCGGGGGGGGGCTGGGCGAGACCCAGTACTTC. Translating gives CSAGGGLGETQYF.